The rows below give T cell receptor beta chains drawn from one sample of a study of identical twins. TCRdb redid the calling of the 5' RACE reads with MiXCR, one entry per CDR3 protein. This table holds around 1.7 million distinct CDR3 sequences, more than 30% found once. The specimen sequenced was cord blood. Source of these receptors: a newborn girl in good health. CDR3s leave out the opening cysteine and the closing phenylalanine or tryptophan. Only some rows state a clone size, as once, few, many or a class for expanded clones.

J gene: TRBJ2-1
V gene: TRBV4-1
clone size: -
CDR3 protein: ASSQVSGGINEQF

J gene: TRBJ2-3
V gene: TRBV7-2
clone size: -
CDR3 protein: ASSSRLGDTQY

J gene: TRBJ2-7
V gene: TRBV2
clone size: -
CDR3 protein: ASSEPDIGSPLRYEQY

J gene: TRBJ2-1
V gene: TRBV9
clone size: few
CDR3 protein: ASSVASAYSSYNEQF

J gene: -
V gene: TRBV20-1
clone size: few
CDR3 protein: SARFSGGPSYNEQY

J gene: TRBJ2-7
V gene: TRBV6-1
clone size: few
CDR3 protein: ASSEAGFSYEQY

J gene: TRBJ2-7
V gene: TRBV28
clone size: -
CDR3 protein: ASRLGGLARYEQY

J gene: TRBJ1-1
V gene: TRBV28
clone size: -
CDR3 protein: ASIGQGSTEAF

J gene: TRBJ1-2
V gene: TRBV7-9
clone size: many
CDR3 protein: ASSLTAGGYGYT

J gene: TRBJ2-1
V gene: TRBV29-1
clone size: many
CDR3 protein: SALGTVYDEQF

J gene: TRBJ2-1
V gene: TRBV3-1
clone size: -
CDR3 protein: ASSHVAANEQF

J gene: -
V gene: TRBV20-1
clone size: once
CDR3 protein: SATDRAGKTQY

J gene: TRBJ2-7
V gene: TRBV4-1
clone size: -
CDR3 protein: ASSQVAGVWGEQY

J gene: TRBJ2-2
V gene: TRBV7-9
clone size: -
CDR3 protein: ASSSSREVYTGELF

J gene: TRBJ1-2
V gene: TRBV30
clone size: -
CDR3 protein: AWAVDRERAIYT

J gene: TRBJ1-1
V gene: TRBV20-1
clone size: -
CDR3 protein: SAGNPAGENTEAF

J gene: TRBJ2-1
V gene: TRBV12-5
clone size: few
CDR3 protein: ASGWADWDEQF

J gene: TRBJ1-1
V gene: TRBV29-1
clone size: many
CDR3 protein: SSSGTGAF

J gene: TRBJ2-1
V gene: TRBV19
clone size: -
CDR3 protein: ASSIDLGVYNEQF

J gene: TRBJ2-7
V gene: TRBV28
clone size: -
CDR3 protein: ASSPPGPDYEQY

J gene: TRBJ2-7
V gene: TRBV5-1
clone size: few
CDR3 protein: ASRGGPPWEQY

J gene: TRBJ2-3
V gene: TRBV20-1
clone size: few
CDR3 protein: SALQGVMDTQY

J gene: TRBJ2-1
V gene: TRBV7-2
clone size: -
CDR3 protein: ASSLGSLEQF

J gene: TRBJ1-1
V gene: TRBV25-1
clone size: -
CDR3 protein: ASSVTGSAEAF

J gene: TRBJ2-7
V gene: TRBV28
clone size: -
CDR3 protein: ASSQWTGMEQY

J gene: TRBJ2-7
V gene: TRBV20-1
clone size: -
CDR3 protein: SASSAASSPHEQY

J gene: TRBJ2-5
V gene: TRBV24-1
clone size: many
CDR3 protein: ATSQTGSKETQY

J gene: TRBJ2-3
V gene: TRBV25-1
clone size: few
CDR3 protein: ASRIASTDTQY

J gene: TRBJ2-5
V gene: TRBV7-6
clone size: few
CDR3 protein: ASSALSQETQY

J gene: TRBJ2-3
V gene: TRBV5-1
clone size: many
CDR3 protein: ASSPLAGTDTQY

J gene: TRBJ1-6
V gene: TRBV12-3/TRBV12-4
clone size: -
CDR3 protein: ASSLSWDKGRSPLH

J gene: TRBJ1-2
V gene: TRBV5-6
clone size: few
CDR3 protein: ASSLRGLVHGYT

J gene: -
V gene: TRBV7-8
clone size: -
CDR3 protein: ASSHRQGGAKNIQY

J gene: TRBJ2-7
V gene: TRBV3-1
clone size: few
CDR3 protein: ASSQVFSYEQY

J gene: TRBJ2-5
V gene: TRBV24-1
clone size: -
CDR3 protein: ATSEGTSGRETQY

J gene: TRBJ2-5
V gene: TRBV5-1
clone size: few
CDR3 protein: ASSFAGVVGETQY

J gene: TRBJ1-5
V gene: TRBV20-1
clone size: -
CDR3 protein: SARDPLGISNQPQH

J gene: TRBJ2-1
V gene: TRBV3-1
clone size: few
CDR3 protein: ASSQLGTNEQF

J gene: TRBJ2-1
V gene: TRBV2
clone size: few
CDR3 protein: ASNPTSGQGNEQF

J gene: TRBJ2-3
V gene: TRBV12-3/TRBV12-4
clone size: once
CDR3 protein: ASSLDARGVYTQY

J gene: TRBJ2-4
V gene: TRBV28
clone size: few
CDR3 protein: ASSSPTRMY

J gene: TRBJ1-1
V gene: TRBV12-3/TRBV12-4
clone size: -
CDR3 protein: ASSPQPRDGSEAF

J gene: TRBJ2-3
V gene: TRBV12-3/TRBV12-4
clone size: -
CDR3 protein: ASRRGASADTQY

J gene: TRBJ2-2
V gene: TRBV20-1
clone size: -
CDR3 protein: SASFPVWGSTGELF

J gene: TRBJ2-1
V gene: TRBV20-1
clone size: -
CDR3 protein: SASSLADEQF

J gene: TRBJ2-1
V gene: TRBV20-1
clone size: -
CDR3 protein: SARFIAGDEQF

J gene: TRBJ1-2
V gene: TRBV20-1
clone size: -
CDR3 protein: SARAGQATYGYT

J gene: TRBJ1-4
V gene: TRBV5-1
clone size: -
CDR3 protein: ASSLRGGREKLF

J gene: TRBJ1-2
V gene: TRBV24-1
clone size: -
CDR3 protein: ATSGNGYT

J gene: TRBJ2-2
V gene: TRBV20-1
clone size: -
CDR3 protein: SASSVLGVTSGELF

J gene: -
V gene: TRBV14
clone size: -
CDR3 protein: ASSRPHGGPYNEQY

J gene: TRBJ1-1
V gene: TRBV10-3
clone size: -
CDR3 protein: AISESTVSNTDAF

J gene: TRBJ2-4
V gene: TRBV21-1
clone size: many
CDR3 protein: APRGLAIQY

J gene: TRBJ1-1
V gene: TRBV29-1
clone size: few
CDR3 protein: SVDGHRGRLNTEAF

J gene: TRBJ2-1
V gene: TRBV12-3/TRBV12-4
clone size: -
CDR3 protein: ASSPATSGTYNEQF

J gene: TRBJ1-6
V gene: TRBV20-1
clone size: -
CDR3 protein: SARKQGLPLSPLH

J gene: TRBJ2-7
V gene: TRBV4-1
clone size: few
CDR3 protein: ASSHSPTSLNSYEQY

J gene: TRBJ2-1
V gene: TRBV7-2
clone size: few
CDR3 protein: ASSPIIVYPYNEQF

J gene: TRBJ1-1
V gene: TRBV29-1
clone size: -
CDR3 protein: SVPLRQSNTEAF

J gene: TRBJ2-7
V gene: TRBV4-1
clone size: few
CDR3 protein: ASSQDVAVSYEQY